The rows below give T cell receptor beta chains drawn from one sample of a study of blood T cell repertoires in COVID-19. This table comes from immunoSEQ multiplex PCR, and its TCRdb copy is limited to in-frame clones, with some not included. The top ten hold 1.9% of the sample, which has under 300,000 clones, roughly 91% seen once. The material sequenced was PBMCs or T cells enriched from blood (not recorded which). These receptors came from a woman aged 60-75 years who had recovered from COVID-19. CDR3s include the opening cysteine and the closing phenylalanine or tryptophan. A D gene is named only where the DNA matches it firmly. Clone size, where shown, is once, few, many, or a class for clones that have expanded.

J,size,V,D,DNA,CDR3
TRBJ2-3,-,TRBV19,TRBD2,TGTGCCAGTAGTATTACCCTAGCGGGAGGGTCTGGTACGCAGTATTTT,CASSITLAGGSGTQYF
TRBJ2-4,-,TRBV6-1,-,TGTGCCAGCAGTGGGGGCCTGGGGTTTGATCTAGCCAAAAACATTCAGTACTTC,CASSGGLGFDLAKNIQYF
TRBJ2-1,-,TRBV3-1/TRBV3-2,-,TGTGCCAGCAGCCAAGACCTCAGCGGAAGATACAATGAGCAGTTCTTC,CASSQDLSGRYNEQFF
TRBJ1-2,-,TRBV30,-,TGTGCCTGGAGTCCAAAAATCGGCTACACCTTC,CAWSPKIGYTF
TRBJ2-3,once,TRBV2,-,TGTGCCAGCAGGAGTAACACAGATACGCAGTATTTT,CASRSNTDTQYF
TRBJ2-7,-,TRBV6-5,TRBD2,TGTGCCAGCAGTACTAGCGGGAGGGAAAACGAGCAGTACTTC,CASSTSGRENEQYF
TRBJ1-2,once,TRBV9,-,TGTGCCAGCAGCGTAGAGGGGGGCTACACCTTC,CASSVEGGYTF
TRBJ1-5,-,TRBV2,TRBD1,TGTGCCAGCAGTGCAGGGGGAGAGCAGCCCCAGCATTTT,CASSAGGEQPQHF
TRBJ2-3,-,TRBV5-6,-,TGTGCCAGCAGCTCAGAGGACTATGCGCAGTATTTT,CASSSEDYAQYF
TRBJ2-1,-,TRBV5-1,TRBD2,TGCGCCAGCAGCACACTGACTAGCGGGGACTACAATGAGCAGTTCTTC,CASSTLTSGDYNEQFF
TRBJ2-7,-,TRBV19,TRBD2,TGTGCCAGTACCCGGGGGGGGACATCCTACGAGCAGTACTTC,CASTRGGTSYEQYF
TRBJ2-1,-,TRBV6-5,-,TGTGCCAGCAGTTACTATCGCGGCCAGACCTACAATGAGCAGTTCTTC,CASSYYRGQTYNEQFF
TRBJ2-4,-,TRBV19,-,TGTGCCAGTAGTACTTTACCAGGGGAAAACATTCAGTACTTC,CASSTLPGENIQYF
TRBJ1-2,-,TRBV30,-,TGTGCCTGGAGTGTAAGGGCAGGGGTGGGCTACACCTTC,CAWSVRAGVGYTF
TRBJ1-3,few,TRBV28,-,TGTGCCAGCAGTTCCGGACAGTCTCACCTCTCTGGAAACACCATATATTTT,CASSSGQSHLSGNTIYF
TRBJ2-3,-,TRBV5-4,-,TGTGCCAGCAGCTTGGGACTGACTAGCACAGATACGCAGTATTTT,CASSLGLTSTDTQYF
TRBJ1-2,-,TRBV30,-,TGTGCCTGGAGTGTAGACTCTAACTATGGCTACACCTTC,CAWSVDSNYGYTF
TRBJ2-5,-,TRBV24-1,TRBD2,TGTGCCACCAGTGATAGCCGGGAGGACCAAGAGACCCAGTACTTC,CATSDSREDQETQYF
TRBJ1-5,-,TRBV24-1,-,TGTGCCACCAGTGCCACCACCGGGGTAGGTCAGCCCCAGCATTTT,CATSATTGVGQPQHF
TRBJ2-1,once,TRBV6-5,-,TGTGCCAGCAGGTCAGCGGACTCCTACAATGAGCAGTTCTTC,CASRSADSYNEQFF
TRBJ2-1,-,TRBV2,TRBD1,TGTGCCAGCGAAGGGACAGGGGGTACCTACAATGAGCAGTTCTTC,CASEGTGGTYNEQFF
TRBJ2-3,many,TRBV2,TRBD1,TGTGCCAGCAGCCCCCGGACAGGGGGCACAGATACGCAGTATTTT,CASSPRTGGTDTQYF
TRBJ2-7,-,TRBV7-9,TRBD2,TGTGCCAGCAGCTTAATCGCCGGCGGGGGCTCCTACGAGCAGTACTTC,CASSLIAGGGSYEQYF